This T cell receptor beta chain was captured by sequencing in a study of T-cell reconstitution after alpha-beta-depleted transplantation in children. Overall study results and limits: It was reported that alpha-beta T cells came from several hundred expanded graft clones (about two months after transplant). The main origin of T-cell counts and diversity one year after transplant was newly produced T cells. In some patients, recipient T cells and intrathymic progenitors surviving conditioning explained high day-60 diversity.

CDR1 is SGHDT, CDR2 YYEEEE, per germline. Trimming took 6 bases from V and 1 from J, leaving 14 bases between them. The CDR3 loop spans 14 amino acids. To note about this clonotype: As yet, its antigen is unknown.

Unique molecular identifiers were used in preparing the TCRbeta library. TCRdb re-called the PCR reads through MiXCR, storing one row per CDR3 protein. In the table there are about 440,000 distinct CDR3 sequences, around 46% of which are singletons. This sample comprised PBMCs, obtained before TCRalphabeta/CD19-depleted stem cell transplant. The sequence was collected from a girl aged 2-10 years with aplastic anemia, due to receive a stem cell transplant. This chain connects TRBV5-6 to TRBJ2-7; tentative D call: TRBD1 (5 bases). CDR3 protein: CASTRQRQSYEQYF. The CDR3 DNA reads TGTGCCAGCACCCGACAGCGTCAATCCTACGAGCAGTACTTC.